This T cell receptor beta chain was found in a study of T-cell memory formation after mild COVID-19. Study details: TCR clusters largely stayed donor specific. Study observations and caveats: Second-wave clones that peaked on day 37 lacked confirmed SARS-CoV-2 specificity. Day 15 to 85 contracting clones showed balanced CD4/CD8; day 15 to 37 expanders favored CD4+.

About this clonotype itself: Its specificity is not known.

This CDR3 comprises 15 residues. Trimming left V 0 bases short and J 0 bases short, with 12 bases between. Germline V gene lookup returns CDR1 DFQATT and CDR2 SNEGSKA (reference sequence). Employing constant-segment primers, 5'RACE generated TCR alpha and TCR beta cDNA libraries bearing sample barcodes and UMIs. A single record per CDR3 protein comes from TCRdb applying MiXCR to the 5' RACE reads. The profile covers about 360,000 distinct CDR3 sequences, with roughly an eighth appearing a single time and about 22% taken by the ten largest. The sequence was collected from a man aged 18 to 30 who had mild COVID-19 (a few samples of this study predate the infection). Cell type and time point are not known. The source material was PBMCs or a T cell subset sorted from them (not recorded which). The rearrangement joins TRBV20-1 to TRBJ2-7; D is unclear. The CDR3 DNA reads as TGCAGTGCTAGAGAGGGATGGGATTCCTCCTACGAGCAGTACTTC. Protein: CSAREGWDSSYEQYF.